This T cell receptor beta chain was recovered during a study of T cell repertoires in cytomegalovirus infection. CDR1 is SNHLY, CDR2 FYNNEI, per germline. Trimming removed 4 bases at V and 1 base at J, with 4 bases between. CDR3 length: 13 amino acids. A single record per CDR3 protein comes from TCRdb applying MiXCR to the reads. The sample holds about 460,000 distinct CDR3 sequences; around 10% are singletons and the top ten take 10% to 13%. In its sample, this clonotype was seen many times. The source of this sequence is a human donor in good health (CMV status not recorded). Some clones in this sample may be carry-over from other donors' samples. The chain uses TRBV2 and TRBJ2-2; D not certain. The specimen was PBMCs. In DNA form, the CDR3 reads TGTGCCAGCAGTGCAGGGAACACCGGGGAGCTGTTTTTT. Translated, it gives CASSAGNTGELFF.